The entry below gives a single T cell receptor (beta chain) sequence along with its context. Looked up from germline, CDR1 is WNHNN and CDR2 is SYGVQD (reference sequence). This CDR3 region has 13 residues. The V end lost 5 bases, the J end lost 4 bases, and 11 bases lay between the germline ends. These data come from a study of technical replicates of blood from a handful of donors. Only in-frame clones appear in the TCRdb table, and some are missing; sequencing was by immunoSEQ multiplex PCR. Here the sample spans around 83,000 clones, approximately 95% being singletons. The V call is TRBV10-1, the J call TRBJ1-1; D ambiguous. The TCR was taken from a human donor in good health. Sample: T cells isolated from PBMCs. The CDR3 nucleotides are TGCGCCAGCAGTAGACCGGGTAGCACTGAAGCTTTCTTT. Amino acids: CASSRPGSTEAFF.